The clone carrying this T cell receptor beta chain occurred many times. Time point of the sample: healthy volunteer bleed at 6 weeks. RNA extraction used unfractionated whole blood as the source of total RNA. These data come from a study of human T cells and chemical hapten exposure. Study information: Small volume differences among pooled libraries mainly caused per-sample TCR yield variation.

Germline-derived CDR1 and CDR2 are SNHLY and FYNNEI. The V and J ends lost 4 bases and 2 bases respectively, with 13 bases between them. This CDR3 is built from 15 residues. Individual cDNA molecules had unique molecular identifiers attached to them by the library. In the original processing: Samples had a median of 95,638 TCRs, ranging roughly 20,000 to 750,000. TCRdb re-derived calls from the RACE reads in MiXCR, one entry per CDR3 protein. Clone size and V and J calls follow TCRdb, not the original study. The table lists roughly 71,000 distinct CDR3 sequences, about 6% of them singletons. The sample consisted of whole blood. The sequence came from a female donor in good health. Some clones in this sample may be carry-over from other donors' samples. This chain connects TRBV2 to TRBJ2-3, with D hard to call. In nucleotides, the CDR3 is TGTGCCAGCAGTGGACTCCACTTTTTCACAGATACGCAGTATTTT. This translates into CASSGLHFFTDTQYF.